This is a list of T cell receptor beta chains from one sample in a study of post-analysis software for immune sequencing data. TCRdb used MiXCR to reprocess the PCR reads, holding one entry per CDR3 protein. The sample comprises fewer than 900,000 distinct CDR3 sequences, roughly 50% of which are singletons, and roughly 4.5% rests with the top ten. Source material: blood. All receptors come from a girl aged 5 to 17 with multiple sclerosis. The CDR3 runs from the conserved cysteine through the conserved F or W.

V gene: TRBV12-3/TRBV12-4; CDR3 protein: CASSLWGGAHTNEQYF
V gene: TRBV15; CDR3 protein: CATSRSHRGDGYTF
V gene: TRBV7-9; CDR3 protein: CASSLGKGLRQPQHF
V gene: TRBV5-1; CDR3 protein: CASSGTGGGEKLFF
V gene: TRBV28; CDR3 protein: CASSPTGTGRNEQFF
V gene: TRBV4-2; CDR3 protein: CASSQDRYTDTQYF
V gene: TRBV11-1; CDR3 protein: CASSLAPGQDFNEQFF
V gene: TRBV10-3; CDR3 protein: CAISESNGLENIQYF
V gene: TRBV6-2/TRBV6-3; CDR3 protein: CASSYYGQGSHQPQHF
V gene: TRBV7-3; CDR3 protein: CASSIGQGGVGELFF
V gene: TRBV20-1; CDR3 protein: CSARDRPTRGTDTQYF
V gene: TRBV20-1; CDR3 protein: CSANRDGGYEQYF
V gene: TRBV15; CDR3 protein: CATSTEVGRRYGYTF